The 24 T cell receptor beta chains listed next were all sequenced from one sample in a study of T cell responses to AZD1222 COVID-19 vaccine. Some clones are missing from TCRdb's copy, which holds only in-frame ones; the method was immunoSEQ multiplex PCR. The table records some 140,000 clones, about 88% of them present only once. The sequenced sample was peripheral blood, obtained on day 0 of AZD1222 vaccination. These receptors originate from an adult in good health.

V gene TRBV6-1 combines with J gene TRBJ1-5, with D perhaps matching TRBD1 (5 bases). This CDR3 is 14 amino acids long. Trimming took 2 bases from V and 5 from J, leaving 10 bases between them. CDR1 and CDR2 from the germline V gene are MNHNS and SASEGT. CDR3 sequence: CASSEIRADQPQHF. The DNA for the CDR3 is TGTGCCAGCAGTGAAATCAGGGCGGATCAGCCCCAGCATTTT.

To note about this clone: Other DNA sequences in the sample encode the same CDR3. The rearrangement links TRBV7-2 to TRBJ1-1, with D hard to call. CDR3 length equals 14 residues. V dropped 1 base and J dropped 3 bases, with 9 bases sitting between them. Germline CDR1 reads SGHTA; CDR2 reads FQGNSA. The CDR3 region is CASSLVNGDTEAFF. CDR3 in DNA: TGTGCCAGCAGCTTAGTCAACGGTGACACTGAAGCTTTCTTT.

This chain joins TRBV11-2 and TRBJ2-2, with D perhaps matching TRBD2 (6 bases). V lost 7 bases, J lost 5 bases, and 14 bases lay in between. This CDR3 comprises 14 residues. The V gene's germline CDR1 is SGHAT and CDR2 FQNNGV. CDR3 coding DNA: TGTGCCAGCATTCGGGGGACGTTTACCGGGGAGCTGTTTTTT. Translation: CASIRGTFTGELFF.

The chain employs TRBV5-4 and TRBJ1-2, with no clear D. The CDR3 loop spans 15 amino acids. Trimming removed 0 bases from V and 2 bases from J, with 11 bases in between. Germline CDR1 and CDR2: SGHNT and YYREEE (reference sequence). This chain's CDR3 is CASSLAAGQNYGYTF. The CDR3 DNA is TGTGCCAGCAGCTTGGCGGCAGGCCAAAACTATGGCTACACCTTC.

V gene TRBV18 combines with J gene TRBJ2-3; D possibly uses TRBD1 or TRBD2 (7 bases each). The germline V gene has CDR1 KGHSH and CDR2 LQKENI. Trimming removed 2 bases at V and 3 bases at J, with 12 bases between. This CDR3 comprises 15 residues. Here the CDR3 reads CASSPGQGGTDTQYF. As DNA, the CDR3 is TGTGCCAGCTCACCAGGCCAGGGGGGGACAGATACGCAGTATTTT.

This clone was counted only a few times. The rearrangement joins TRBV4-3 to TRBJ2-2, with D possibly matching TRBD1 (5 bases). The length of the CDR3 is 17 residues. Germline CDR1 and CDR2: LGHNA and YSLEER. With 0 bases removed from V and 2 bases from J, the gap between germline ends came to 13 bases. The CDR3 loop reads CASSQDLGQGNTGELFF. The CDR3 DNA is TGCGCCAGCAGCCAAGATTTAGGGCAGGGCAACACCGGGGAGCTGTTTTTT.

This clone occurred once. The rearrangement uses TRBV7-2 and TRBJ2-3; 8 nucleotides agree with TRBD2. This CDR3 is built from 14 residues. The V gene's germline CDR1 is SGHTA and CDR2 FQGNSA. V lost 4 bases, J lost 4 bases, and 4 bases stayed unmatched. CDR3 coding DNA: TGTGCCAGCAGCTCGGGGGGGTACGCAGATACGCAGTATTTT. It encodes CASSSGGYADTQYF.

V and J are TRBV3-1 (or the pseudogene TRBV3-2) and TRBJ2-1; D call uncertain. The CDR3 extends over 14 amino acids. The germline CDR1 and CDR2 sequences are LGHDT and YNNKEL (reference sequence). Between the trimmed V and J ends, which lost 1 base and 5 bases, there was a span of 9 bases. The DNA for the CDR3 is TGTGCCAGCAGCCAAGTTGGGGATAACAATGAGCAGTTCTTC. Translating it yields CASSQVGDNNEQFF.

The chain links TRBV7-2 to TRBJ2-1; TRBD2 agrees at 9 bases. After removal of 5 bases from V and 8 bases from J, the junction contained 10 bases not matched to a gene. CDR1 and CDR2 (germline): SGHTA, FQGNSA. The CDR3 is 15 amino acids. CDR3 sequence (DNA): TGTGCCAGCAGCCTGGGGCTAGCGGGGAGCGATGAGCAGTTCTTC. Protein product: CASSLGLAGSDEQFF.

This chain links TRBV7-3 with TRBJ2-2; D might be TRBD1 (6 bases). The germline V and J ends were trimmed by 4 bases and 8 bases, with 14 bases remaining between them. This CDR3 comprises 14 residues. Germline values: CDR1 SGHTA, CDR2 FQGTGA. As DNA, the CDR3 is TGTGCCAGCAGCTACAAAGCAGGGGAAGGGGAGCTGTTTTTT. It specifies CASSYKAGEGELFF. Based on the CDR3 plus reference TRBV7-3 and TRBJ2-2, the full variable domain is GAGVSQTPSNKVTEKGKYVELRCDPISGHTALYWYRQSLGQGPEFLIYFQGTGAADDSGLPNDRFFAVRPEGSVSTLKIQRTERGDSAVYLCASSYKAGEGELFFGEGSRLTVL.

The rearrangement joins TRBV28 to TRBJ1-4; D gene uncertain. The CDR3 sequence is 12 residues long. Trimming pared 6 bases from V and 7 bases from J, leaving 9 bases between. Germline-derived CDR1 and CDR2 are MDHEN and SYDVKM. The CDR3 nucleotides are TGTGCCAGCAGCTTGCAAGGTGAAAAACTGTTTTTT. Amino acids: CASSLQGEKLFF.

V is TRBV3-1 (or the pseudogene TRBV3-2) and J is TRBJ2-7, with D perhaps TRBD2 (7 bases). Germline V gene sequence: CDR1 LGHDT, CDR2 YNNKEL (reference sequence). The CDR3 loop spans 11 amino acids. The CDR3 sequence: CAWRGLHEQYF. CDR3 coding DNA: TGTGCTTGGCGGGGGCTCCACGAGCAGTACTTC.

This chain links TRBV18 with TRBJ1-2; TRBD1 aligns across 10 bases. CDR1 and CDR2 from the germline V gene are KGHSH and LQKENI. J lost 7 bases, V lost 2 bases, and 7 bases had no gene match. The CDR3 contains 15 residues. The CDR3 reads CASSPVGTGDSGYTF. The CDR3 DNA reads TGTGCCAGCTCACCAGTAGGGACAGGGGATAGTGGCTACACCTTC.

The chain recombines TRBV4-2 with TRBJ1-1; D not certain. The CDR3 runs to 14 residues. Germline V gives CDR1 LGHNA, CDR2 YNFKEQ. The germline V and J ends were trimmed by 1 base and 3 bases, with 9 bases remaining between them. The CDR3 sequence: CASSQVTADTEAFF. CDR3 sequence (DNA): TGTGCCAGCAGCCAAGTTACGGCGGACACTGAAGCTTTCTTT.

V usage is TRBV5-1 and J usage is TRBJ2-5; 10 bases are a match to TRBD2. This CDR3 region has 16 residues. The germline V gene encodes CDR1 SGHRS and CDR2 YFSETQ. V shed 1 base, J shed 2 bases, and the junction held 5 bases outside the gene matches. The CDR3 here is CASSLSALAGQETQYF. The CDR3 DNA reads TGCGCCAGCAGCTTGAGCGCACTAGCGGGGCAAGAGACCCAGTACTTC.

The V gene is TRBV10-1, the J gene TRBJ2-7, with no clear D. This CDR3 is 12 amino acids long. The germline CDR1 and CDR2 sequences are WNHNN and SYGVQD (reference sequence). V shed 6 bases and J shed 4 bases, with 10 bases lying between them. The CDR3 bases are TGCGCCAGCAGGAGAGGTGGTTACGAGCAGTACTTC. Its translation is CASRRGGYEQYF.

The V gene is TRBV28, the J gene TRBJ1-5; no clear D. V was shortened by 9 bases and J by 3 bases, with 15 bases between the two germline ends. Germline V gene lookup returns CDR1 MDHEN and CDR2 SYDVKM. This CDR3 is 14 amino acids long. DNA of the CDR3: TGTGCCAGTGCCCGTACCACATTCAATCAGCCCCAGCATTTT. Translating it yields CASARTTFNQPQHF.

The chain employs TRBV27 and TRBJ1-1, with TRBD1 matching over 7 bases. The junction had 8 bases not matched to a gene; V was cut back by 6 bases and J by 7 bases. This CDR3 region has 13 residues. Per germline, CDR1 MNHEY and CDR2 SMNVEV (reference sequence). In nucleotides, the CDR3 is TGTGCCAGCAGCAAACTAAACAGGGGTGAAGCTTTCTTT. It yields the protein CASSKLNRGEAFF.

The chain is built from TRBV6-5 and TRBJ1-3; D call uncertain. The ends were cut back, 2 bases at V and 0 bases at J, with 11 bases in the middle. The CDR3 is 16 amino acids. Germline values: CDR1 MNHEY, CDR2 SVGAGI. CDR3 coding DNA: TGTGCCAGCAGTTACGACCCGGTTTTCTCTGGAAACACCATATATTTT. As protein: CASSYDPVFSGNTIYF.

The chain couples TRBV7-2 to TRBJ1-1, with D possibly matching TRBD1 (6 bases). Germline V lookup: CDR1 SGHTA, CDR2 FQGNSA. The V and J ends lost 8 bases and 8 bases respectively, with 18 bases between them. CDR3 length: 13 residues. CDR3 in DNA: TGTGCCAGCTCTAAATTCGGGGGGCTAGAAGCTTTCTTT. Its translation: CASSKFGGLEAFF.

This clone was seen a single time. The chain employs TRBV9 and TRBJ1-1; D unclear. The germline V gene encodes CDR1 SGDLS and CDR2 YYNGEE. CDR3 length: 15 residues. Trimming cost V 4 bases and J 1 base, with 14 bases left between them. The CDR3 loop is CASSPQVGWNTEAFF. The CDR3 bases are TGTGCCAGCAGCCCCCAAGTGGGATGGAACACTGAAGCTTTCTTT. The full variable domain, its missing parts supplied by reference TRBV9 and TRBJ1-1, is DSGVTQTPKHLITATGQRVTLRCSPRSGDLSVYWYQQSLDQGLQFLIQYYNGEERAKGNILERFSAQQFPDLHSELNLSSLELGDSALYFCASSPQVGWNTEAFFGQGTRLTVV.

This chain joins TRBV7-2 and TRBJ2-7; D uncertain. This CDR3 has 13 amino acids. From germline, CDR1 is SGHTA and CDR2 FQGNSA. V lost 2 bases and J lost 5, with 10 bases in between. The CDR3 reads CASSLYGWDEQYF. The CDR3 DNA reads as TGTGCCAGCAGCTTATATGGGTGGGACGAGCAGTACTTC.

This clone has just one count. Here the CDR3 DNA reads TGTGCCAGCAGCCATAGCGGGGGGGAAGTCAATGAGCAGTTCTTC. Translating it yields CASSHSGGEVNEQFF. V is TRBV7-6 and J is TRBJ2-1, with 11 nucleotides matching TRBD2. This CDR3 is built from 15 residues. Germline V CDR1 and CDR2: SGHVS, FNYEAQ. Trimming took 5 bases from V and 6 from J; bases not matched to a gene: 6.

The rearrangement links TRBV6-2 or TRBV6-3 to TRBJ2-1; 8 nucleotides agree with TRBD2. The CDR3 totals 16 residues. J gave up 7 bases and V 5 bases, and 13 bases lay outside the gene matches. Germline CDR1 and CDR2: MNHEY and SVGEGT. CDR3 coding DNA: TGTGCCAGCAGTAGTCCGGGAGCGGGGGCTGGGAATGAGCAGTTCTTC. Its protein product is CASSSPGAGAGNEQFF.